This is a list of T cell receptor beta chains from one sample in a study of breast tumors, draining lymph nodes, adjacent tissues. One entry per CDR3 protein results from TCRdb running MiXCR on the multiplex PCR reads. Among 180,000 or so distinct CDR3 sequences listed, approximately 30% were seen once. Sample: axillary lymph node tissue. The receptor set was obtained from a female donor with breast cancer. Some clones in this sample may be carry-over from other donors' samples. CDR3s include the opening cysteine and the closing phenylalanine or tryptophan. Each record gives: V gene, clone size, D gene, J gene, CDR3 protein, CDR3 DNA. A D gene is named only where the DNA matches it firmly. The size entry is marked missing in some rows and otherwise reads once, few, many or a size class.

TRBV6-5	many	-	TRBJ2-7	CASSYLPGGRYEQYF	TGTGCCAGCAGTTACCTCCCAGGGGGGAGGTACGAGCAGTACTTC
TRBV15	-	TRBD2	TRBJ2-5	CATSRVLAGETQYF	TGTGCCACCAGCAGAGTTCTAGCGGGAGAGACCCAGTACTTC
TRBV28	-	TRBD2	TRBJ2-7	CASSLGTSGRSYEQYF	TGTGCCAGCAGTTTAGGGACTAGCGGACGTTCCTACGAGCAGTACTTC
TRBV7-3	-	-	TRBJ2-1	CASSLRSSSYNEQFF	TGTGCCAGCAGCTTGAGGAGCAGCTCCTACAATGAGCAGTTCTTC
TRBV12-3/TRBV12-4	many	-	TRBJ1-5	CASRGQDNQPQHF	TGTGCCAGCAGGGGACAAGATAATCAGCCCCAGCATTTT
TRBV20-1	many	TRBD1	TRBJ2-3	CSAGQGAIDTQYF	TGCAGTGCCGGACAGGGGGCGATAGATACGCAGTATTTT
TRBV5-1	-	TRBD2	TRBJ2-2	CASSLQTSGGATGELFF	TGCGCCAGCAGCTTGCAAACTAGCGGGGGGGCGACCGGGGAGCTGTTTTTT
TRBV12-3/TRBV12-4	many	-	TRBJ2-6	CASSSGGANVLTF	TGTGCCAGCAGTAGCGGGGGGGCCAACGTCCTGACTTTC
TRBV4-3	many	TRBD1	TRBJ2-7	CASSQVWTGSYEQYF	TGCGCCAGCAGCCAAGTTTGGACAGGCTCCTACGAGCAGTACTTC
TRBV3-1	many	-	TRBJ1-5	CASSQRGNQPQHF	TGTGCCAGCAGCCAACGGGGCAATCAGCCCCAGCATTTT
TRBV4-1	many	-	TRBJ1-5	CASSQEGPGQGHQPQHF	TGCGCCAGCAGCCAAGAAGGCCCCGGTCAGGGGCATCAGCCCCAGCATTTT
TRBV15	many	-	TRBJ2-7	CATSRERGDGYEQYF	TGTGCCACCAGCAGAGAAAGGGGGGACGGGTACGAGCAGTACTTC
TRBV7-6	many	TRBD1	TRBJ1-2	CASSLTGGSGGYTF	TGTGCCAGCAGCTTAACAGGGGGCTCGGGCGGCTACACCTTC
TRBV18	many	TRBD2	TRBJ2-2	CASSLRLAGGTNTGELFF	TGTGCCAGCTCACTTCGACTAGCGGGGGGGACGAACACCGGGGAGCTGTTTTTT
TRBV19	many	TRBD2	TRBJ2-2	CATGLAGYTGELFF	TGTGCCACGGGACTAGCGGGGTACACCGGGGAGCTGTTTTTT
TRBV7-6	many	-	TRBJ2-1	CASSLSSGEQFF	TGTGCCAGCAGCTTAAGTTCCGGAGAGCAGTTCTTC
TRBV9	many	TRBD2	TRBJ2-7	CASSPSGTSGRSPEQYF	TGTGCCAGCAGCCCAAGCGGGACTAGCGGGAGGAGCCCCGAGCAGTACTTC
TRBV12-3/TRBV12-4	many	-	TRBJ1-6	CASSFRGDSPLHF	TGTGCCAGCAGCTTCAGGGGCGATTCACCCCTCCACTTT
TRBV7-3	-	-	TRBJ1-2	CASSLGDGAYGYTF	TGTGCCAGCAGCTTAGGGGACGGAGCCTATGGCTACACCTTC
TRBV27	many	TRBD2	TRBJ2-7	CASRTGTSGSYEQYF	TGTGCCAGCAGGACCGGGACTAGCGGGAGCTACGAGCAGTACTTC
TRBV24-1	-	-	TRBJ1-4	CATSEAGAGADEKLFF	TGTGCCACCAGTGAGGCAGGGGCGGGGGCCGATGAAAAACTGTTTTTT
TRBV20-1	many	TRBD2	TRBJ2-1	CSAIEDGGASYNEQFF	TGCAGTGCTATAGAAGACGGGGGGGCTTCCTACAATGAGCAGTTCTTC
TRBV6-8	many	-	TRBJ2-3	CASIHGESSSTDTQYF	TGTGCCAGCATCCACGGGGAGAGTTCTAGCACAGATACGCAGTATTTT
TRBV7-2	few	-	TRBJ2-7	CASSPIGSYEQYF	TGTGCCAGCAGCCCCATCGGATCCTACGAGCAGTACTTC
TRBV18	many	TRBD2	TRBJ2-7	CASSPQEGTRIVGEQYF	TGTGCCAGCTCACCACAAGAGGGGACTAGGATAGTCGGCGAGCAGTACTTC
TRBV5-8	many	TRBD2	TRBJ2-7	CASSPPAPSGGNEQYF	TGTGCCAGCAGCCCCCCAGCCCCCAGCGGGGGAAACGAGCAGTACTTC
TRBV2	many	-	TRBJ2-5	CASSEETPKETQYF	TGTGCCAGCAGTGAAGAAACACCTAAAGAGACCCAGTACTTC
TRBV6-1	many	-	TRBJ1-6	CASSEGGQLNSPLHF	TGTGCCAGCAGTGAGGGGGGACAACTAAATTCACCCCTCCACTTT
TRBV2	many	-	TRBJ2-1	CASSEKDSLASEQFF	TGTGCCAGCAGTGAAAAGGACAGTCTAGCGAGTGAGCAGTTCTTC
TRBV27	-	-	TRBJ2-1	CASSPLGGENVQFF	TGTGCCAGCAGTCCTTTAGGGGGGGAAAATGTGCAGTTCTTC
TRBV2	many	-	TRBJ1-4	CASRGAVLFF	TGTGCCAGCAGGGGGGCCGTCCTGTTTTTT
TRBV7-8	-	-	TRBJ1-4	CASSEGVGGREEKLFF	TGTGCCAGCAGCGAGGGAGTGGGGGGAAGGGAAGAAAAACTGTTTTTT